Presented here are 5 T cell receptor beta chains from one specimen sequenced in a study of T cell responses to AZD1222 COVID-19 vaccine. Some clones are missing from TCRdb's copy, which holds only in-frame ones; the method was immunoSEQ multiplex PCR. This sample yields tens of thousands of clones, of which approximately 90% are seen a single time; roughly 4.8% belongs to the top ten. The starting material was peripheral blood, obtained on day 0 of AZD1222 vaccination. The receptor set was obtained from an adult in good health.

V usage is TRBV27 and J usage is TRBJ2-5; TRBD1 or TRBD2 may be the D gene (5 bases each). V was clipped by 5 bases and J by 5 bases, with 24 bases between them. The CDR3 loop spans 17 amino acids. From germline, CDR1 is MNHEY and CDR2 SMNVEV (reference sequence). The CDR3 protein is CASSPLGGRGAGETQYF. The CDR3 region has the DNA TGTGCCAGCAGTCCACTAGGTGGGCGTGGGGCTGGGGAGACCCAGTACTTC.

The genes are TRBV5-8 and TRBJ2-7, with D perhaps matching TRBD2 (5 bases). The CDR3 is made up of 15 amino acids. V dropped 1 base and J dropped 5 bases, with 16 bases sitting between them. From germline, CDR1 is SGHTS and CDR2 YDEGEE. CDR3 sequence reads: CASSLSTARENEQYF. DNA for the CDR3: TGTGCCAGCAGCTTGAGTACAGCTCGGGAAAACGAGCAGTACTTC.

The chain has TRBV2 and TRBJ2-5; 10 nucleotides agree with TRBD2. CDR1 is SNHLY and CDR2 is FYNNEI in the germline V gene. The CDR3 covers 14 residues. Trimming took 10 bases from V and 1 from J; bases not matched to a gene: 6. CDR3 sequence reads: CATSTSGFQETQYF. The CDR3 DNA is TGTGCCACCTCGACTAGCGGGTTCCAAGAGACCCAGTACTTC. The whole variable domain, filled in from reference TRBV2 and TRBJ2-5, reads EPEVTQTPSHQVTQMGQEVILRCVPISNHLYFYWYRQILGQKVEFLVSFYNNEISEKSEIFDDQFSVERPDGSNFTLKIRSTKLEDSAMYFCATSTSGFQETQYFGPGTRLLVL.

V gene TRBV5-4 combines with J gene TRBJ2-1; D is possibly TRBD1 (6 bases). Trimming removed 0 bases at V and 7 bases at J, with 8 bases between. CDR1 is SGHNT and CDR2 is YYREEE in the germline V gene (reference sequence). The CDR3 contains 13 residues. This CDR3 reads CASSLVGTNEQFF. In DNA form, the CDR3 reads TGTGCCAGCAGCTTGGTGGGGACAAATGAGCAGTTCTTC.

The CDR3 reads CASSSDILYNSPLHF. In DNA, the CDR3 is TGTGCCAGCAGCTCGGACATTCTTTATAATTCACCCCTCCACTTT. This chain links TRBV5-5 with TRBJ1-6; D is possibly TRBD1 (5 bases). Germline V gives CDR1 SGHKS, CDR2 YYEKEE (reference sequence). The CDR3 length is 15 residues. Trimming took 3 bases from V and 4 from J, leaving 11 bases between them.